This TCR beta chain stems from a study of blood T cell repertoires in COVID-19. Some clones are missing from TCRdb's copy, which holds only in-frame ones; the method was immunoSEQ multiplex PCR. The sample lists about 140,000 clones, about nine tenths seen once, with approximately 11% in the top ten. V lost 3 bases, J lost 0 bases, and 3 bases lay in between. This CDR3 is built from 13 residues. Germline assignment: CDR1 SGHAT and CDR2 FQNNGV. This TCR was sampled from an elderly woman with acute or convalescent COVID-19. The chain couples TRBV11-2 to TRBJ1-5, with D hard to call. Source material: peripheral blood. The CDR3 spells CASSFNSNQPQHF. For the CDR3, the DNA is TGTGCCAGCAGCTTCAATAGCAATCAGCCCCAGCATTTT.